Given below is one T cell receptor beta chain in context. What it binds is not known. This record comes from a study of T cells after yellow fever vaccination. Overall study findings and caveats: The secondary response was weaker but peaked faster, day 5 versus 15.

Per the germline V gene, CDR1 is SGHVS and CDR2 is FNYEAQ. The ends were cut back, 6 bases at V and 4 bases at J, with 18 bases in the middle. The CDR3 is 15 residues long. TCRdb recomputed calls from the 5' RACE reads with MiXCR, one row per CDR3 protein. There are about 160,000 distinct CDR3 sequences in the sample; around 9.7% occur only once, and roughly a third lies in the top ten. The chain has TRBV7-6 and TRBJ1-1; D not resolved. This clonotype was obtained from a young man who received the YFV17D yellow fever vaccine. Sequencing was performed on CD8+ T cells sorted from PBMCs, taken 45 days after the yellow fever booster vaccination. CDR3 nucleotides: TGTGCCAGCAGTGCCCGGGAGGTGTCAGTCACTGAAGCTTTCTTT. Protein: CASSAREVSVTEAFF.